The rows below give T cell receptor beta chains drawn from one sample of a study of blood T cell repertoires in COVID-19. Here immunoSEQ multiplex PCR was the method, and the copy in TCRdb shows in-frame clones only, minus some. The data contain 84,000 or so clones, more than 80% of them seen just once; the ten biggest clones take up 25% to 35%. Sequencing was carried out using peripheral blood. The receptors stem from a woman at least 80 years old with acute or convalescent COVID-19. Both conserved end residues are part of each CDR3. Each record gives: CDR3 DNA, CDR3 protein, D gene, clone size, V gene, J gene. D genes are given only for firm matches. Not all rows give a size; the values are once, few, many and, for expanded clones, a class.

TGCGCCAGCAGCTTAGCCACTAGCACAGATACGCAGTATTTT	CASSLATSTDTQYF	.	.	TRBV5-1	TRBJ2-3
TGTGCCAGCTCACTAATACCACCCGGGACAGCATATAGCAATCAGCCCCAGCATTTT	CASSLIPPGTAYSNQPQHF	TRBD1	.	TRBV18	TRBJ1-5
TGTGCCAGCACCCCGGGAAGAAATAATTCACCCCTCCACTTT	CASTPGRNNSPLHF	.	.	TRBV2	TRBJ1-6
TGTGCCAGCAGGAGAGAGGTCTCTGGGGCCAACGTCCTGACTTTC	CASRREVSGANVLTF	.	once	TRBV2	TRBJ2-6
TGTGCCAGCAGCTCCGACAGCCGTTACAATGAGCAGTTCTTC	CASSSDSRYNEQFF	.	.	TRBV7-3	TRBJ2-1
TGCGCCAGCAGCTCGGAGCGGCCTACAGATACGCAGTATTTT	CASSSERPTDTQYF	.	.	TRBV5-1	TRBJ2-3
TGTGCCAGCAGTTCGAGACAGGGGGCCCAGTATGGCTACACCTTC	CASSSRQGAQYGYTF	TRBD1	once	TRBV6-6	TRBJ1-2
TGTGCCAGCAGCTTCAACAGGGCCATGAACACTGAAGCTTTCTTT	CASSFNRAMNTEAFF	.	.	TRBV5-4	TRBJ1-1
TGTGCCAGCAGCTTAGGGACAGGGACAGATACGCAGTATTTT	CASSLGTGTDTQYF	TRBD1	.	TRBV7-8	TRBJ2-3
TGTGCCAGCAGCTCATTTAGAGGCAGAGCTTTCTTT	CASSSFRGRAFF	.	.	TRBV7-2	TRBJ1-1
TGTGCCACCAGCAGAGGGGCGGGGGATACGCAGTATTTT	CATSRGAGDTQYF	.	.	TRBV15	TRBJ2-3
TGTGCCAGCAGTGAATGGGAGTTAGAAGCTTTCTTT	CASSEWELEAFF	.	.	TRBV2	TRBJ1-1
TGCGCCAGCAGTGAGTTAGAGGGGGCCTACTTC	CASSELEGAYF	TRBD1	.	TRBV10-2	TRBJ2-7
TGTGCCAGCAGTACCCCGGGACAGGGGCACTATGGCTACACCTTC	CASSTPGQGHYGYTF	TRBD1	.	TRBV28	TRBJ1-2
TGTGCCAGCAGTTACCAGGGGTATGAGACCCAGTACTTC	CASSYQGYETQYF	.	.	TRBV6-2/TRBV6-3	TRBJ2-5
TGTGCCAGCAGTTCCACAGGGAGCTCTGGAAACACCATATATTTT	CASSSTGSSGNTIYF	.	.	TRBV28	TRBJ1-3
TGTGCCTGGCGGACAGGGGGCTCGATACCCTACGAGCAGTACTTC	CAWRTGGSIPYEQYF	TRBD1	.	TRBV30	TRBJ2-7
TGTGCCAGCAGTTACCAAACAGGGGGACGGAACACTGAAGCTTTCTTT	CASSYQTGGRNTEAFF	TRBD1	.	TRBV6-5	TRBJ1-1
TGCGCCAGCCGGGGCTCCTACGAGCAGTACTTC	CASRGSYEQYF	.	.	TRBV5-1	TRBJ2-7
TGTGCCAGCAGCGCCACAGGGGGAGTTGAAAAACTGTTTTTT	CASSATGGVEKLFF	TRBD1	.	TRBV5-8	TRBJ1-4
TGTGCCAGCAGCTTAGGACAGGGGGCTGGAAACACCATATATTTT	CASSLGQGAGNTIYF	TRBD1	.	TRBV7-9	TRBJ1-3
TGCGCCAGCAGTGGTAGCGGGGGGTCCTACAATGAGCAGTTCTTC	CASSGSGGSYNEQFF	TRBD2	.	TRBV10-2	TRBJ2-1
TGCGCCAGCAGCCAAGTGGGGGACAGGGGATGGAGGCTGGAGACCCAGTACTTC	CASSQVGDRGWRLETQYF	TRBD1	.	TRBV4-3	TRBJ2-5
TGTGCCAGCAGTTACTCGACCGGCAGGGGGTCAGATACGCAGTATTTT	CASSYSTGRGSDTQYF	TRBD1	.	TRBV6-6	TRBJ2-3
TGTGCCAGTAGTGAAACCGGGACAGGACCCTACGAGCAGTACTTC	CASSETGTGPYEQYF	TRBD1	few	TRBV19	TRBJ2-7
TGTGCCAGTAGTCCCCACACAGATACGCAGTATTTT	CASSPHTDTQYF	.	.	TRBV19	TRBJ2-3
TGTGCCAGCAGGTCAGGGGACAACTTCTCCTACGAGCAGTACTTC	CASRSGDNFSYEQYF	.	.	TRBV6-5	TRBJ2-7
TGTGCCAGCAGCCAGGGGGGACTAGCGGGAGCCGAGACCCAGTACTTC	CASSQGGLAGAETQYF	TRBD2	.	TRBV4-2	TRBJ2-5
TGTGCCAGCAGCCAAGGGGTTAGCGGGAGTTTTAGCTCCTACGAGCAGTACTTC	CASSQGVSGSFSSYEQYF	TRBD2	.	TRBV4-2	TRBJ2-7
TGTGCCAGTAGTGCTGCCGCTAGCGGGAGGGACAATGAGCAGTTCTTC	CASSAAASGRDNEQFF	TRBD2	.	TRBV19	TRBJ2-1
TGTGCCAGCAGTTTGGACAGGGTCTATCAGCCCCAGCATTTT	CASSLDRVYQPQHF	TRBD1	.	TRBV6-5	TRBJ1-5
TGCAGCGGAACGACAGACATGAACACTGAAGCTTTCTTT	CSGTTDMNTEAFF	.	.	TRBV29-1	TRBJ1-1
TGTGCCAGCAGCCTAACTAGGTCCGGGCAAGAGACCCAGTACTTC	CASSLTRSGQETQYF	.	.	TRBV6-2/TRBV6-3	TRBJ2-5
TGCGCCAGCAGACTGGGGTCAGGGGTTGAAGAAAAACTGTTTTTT	CASRLGSGVEEKLFF	.	.	TRBV5-1	TRBJ1-4
TGTGCCACCAGTGACCGAGCGGCCTCCTCCTACAATGAGCAGTTCTTC	CATSDRAASSYNEQFF	.	.	TRBV24-1	TRBJ2-1